The 11 T cell receptor beta chains in this list originate from one sample, sequenced in a study of circulating and synovial CD4+ cells in juvenile arthritis. Sequenced by immunoSEQ multiplex PCR; TCRdb stores in-frame clones only, minus some. The sample consists of tens of thousands of clones, approximately 92% of them appearing once. The sample was CD4+ T cells from blood. The receptors were sampled from a human donor with juvenile idiopathic arthritis.

V is TRBV29-1 and J is TRBJ2-5; TRBD2 is a possible D gene (5 bases). In germline, CDR1 is SQVTM, CDR2 ANQGSEA. The CDR3 is 14 amino acids. V was shortened by 3 bases and J by 5 bases, with 16 bases between the two germline ends. CDR3 nucleotides: TGCAGCGTTGAGGCGCGGGCCTTGGGGGAGACCCAGTACTTC. Translated: CSVEARALGETQYF.

This chain uses TRBV30 with TRBJ2-4; no clear D. V shed 4 bases and J shed 6 bases, with 13 bases lying between them. The CDR3 contains 13 residues. The germline V gene has CDR1 GTSNPN and CDR2 SVGIG (reference sequence). As DNA, the CDR3 is TGTGCCTGGATCCCCCCAGGTCTAAACATTCAGTACTTC. Encoded protein: CAWIPPGLNIQYF.

The chain recombines TRBV5-1 with TRBJ1-5; D unclear. This CDR3 region has 15 residues. Germline CDR1 is SGHRS and CDR2 is YFSETQ. Trimming took 0 bases from V and 0 from J, leaving 7 bases between them. This chain's CDR3 is CASSLGGGSNQPQHF. In DNA form, the CDR3 reads TGCGCCAGCAGCTTGGGGGGAGGTAGCAATCAGCCCCAGCATTTT.

J is TRBJ2-5 and V is TRBV5-1; TRBD2 agrees at 14 bases. The CDR3 is made up of 16 amino acids. Germline CDR1 SGHRS, CDR2 YFSETQ. V shed 4 bases, J shed 2 bases, and the junction held 4 bases outside the gene matches. CDR3 sequence: CASSLGTSGRQETQYF. Here the CDR3 DNA reads TGCGCCAGCAGCCTTGGGACTAGCGGGAGACAAGAGACCCAGTACTTC.

The gene calls are TRBV13 and TRBJ1-2, with 9 bases fitting TRBD1. This CDR3 has 13 residues. CDR1 is PRHDT and CDR2 is FYEKMQ in the germline V gene (reference sequence). The V gene end was trimmed by 5 bases and the J gene end by 7 bases; junction bases not matched to a gene: 5. For the CDR3, the DNA is TGTGCCAGCAGCCACAGGGGGCTCAGTGGCTACACCTTC. It yields the protein CASSHRGLSGYTF. The complete variable domain, with remaining parts taken from reference TRBV13 and TRBJ1-2, reads AAGVIQSPRHLIKEKRETATLKCYPIPRHDTVYWYQQGPGQDPQFLISFYEKMQSDKGSIPDRFSAQQFSDYHSELNMSSLELGDSALYFCASSHRGLSGYTFGSGTRLTVV.

The chain recombines TRBV18 with TRBJ1-1, with TRBD1 identical over 9 bases. J gave up 6 bases and V 6 bases, and 8 bases lay outside the gene matches. The germline V gene has CDR1 KGHSH and CDR2 LQKENI. This CDR3 has 14 amino acids. CDR3 DNA sequence: TGTGCCAGCTCGCCATTGACAGGGGGACCTGAAGCTTTCTTT. This codes for CASSPLTGGPEAFF.

The CDR3 DNA follows: TGTGCCAGCAGCTTAGGACAGATCGATAGCAATCAGCCCCAGCATTTT. Translation: CASSLGQIDSNQPQHF. The chain couples TRBV7-9 to TRBJ1-5; D might be TRBD1 (5 bases). This CDR3 comprises 16 residues. Looked up from germline, CDR1 is SEHNR and CDR2 is FQNEAQ (reference sequence). The germline V and J ends were trimmed by 1 base and 0 bases, with 10 bases remaining between them.

The chain employs TRBV6-1 and TRBJ2-3, with TRBD2 matching 7 bases. The V gene end was trimmed by 5 bases and the J gene end by 1 base; junction bases not matched to a gene: 6. Germline loops: CDR1 MNHNS, CDR2 SASEGT. The CDR3 runs to 15 residues. The CDR3 DNA reads as TGTGCCAGCAGTCCTGGGGGACTACGCACAGATACGCAGTATTTT. Translating it yields CASSPGGLRTDTQYF.

The CDR3 coding sequence is TGTGCCAGCATCGTTAGCGGGAGCGTCCCCTACGAGCAGTACTTC. Its translation is CASIVSGSVPYEQYF. The rearrangement joins TRBV28 to TRBJ2-7; TRBD2 aligns across 9 bases. Germline CDR1 and CDR2: MDHEN and SYDVKM. CDR3 length: 15 amino acids. V trimming: 7 bases; J trimming: 2 bases; junction bases outside the gene matches: 9.

CDR3 nucleotide sequence: TGTGCCAGCAGCGTAAGCGGGAGTGCCACAGATACGCAGTATTTT. Protein: CASSVSGSATDTQYF. This chain joins TRBV9 and TRBJ2-3; TRBD2 agrees at 8 bases. Trimming removed 1 base from V and 2 bases from J; junction bases left unmatched: 3. In germline, CDR1 is SGDLS, CDR2 YYNGEE. This CDR3 has 15 amino acids. Full variable domain (missing parts from reference TRBV9 and TRBJ2-3): DSGVTQTPKHLITATGQRVTLRCSPRSGDLSVYWYQQSLDQGLQFLIQYYNGEERAKGNILERFSAQQFPDLHSELNLSSLELGDSALYFCASSVSGSATDTQYFGPGTRLTVL.

This chain connects TRBV25-1 to TRBJ1-2; no clear D. The CDR3 totals 13 residues. Trimming took off 0 bases at V and 8 bases at J, with 10 bases between the two ends. Germline CDR1 MGHDK, CDR2 SYGVNS. CDR3 DNA sequence: TGTGCCAGCAGTGAATATGGGAGATCCGGCTACACCTTC. It codes for CASSEYGRSGYTF.